This T cell receptor beta chain was recovered during a study of T cell responses to AZD1222 COVID-19 vaccine. General study results and limits: Donors were chiefly white British, with a greater number of females, and clonal diversity was perhaps underestimated. Within unmutated variant regions lay the reported targets of nearly half of spike-specific TCRs. Repertoires were obtained solely post-peak T cell response. A rise in Spike-specific TCR breadth and depth followed two AZD1222 doses.

A remark on this clone: No antigen is known for it.

TCRdb's copy holds only in-frame clones and misses some; the assay was immunoSEQ multiplex PCR. Of roughly 130,000 clones listed, about 86% were seen once; the top ten hold 12%. In germline, CDR1 is MNHEY, CDR2 SMNVEV (reference sequence). CDR3 size: 13 residues. Trimming removed 5 bases at V and 4 bases at J, with 9 bases between. This chain links TRBV27 with TRBJ1-5, with D hard to call. This specimen was peripheral blood, taken on day 0 of AZD1222 vaccination. This TCR came from an adult in good health. CDR3 amino acids: CASSLHQNQPQHF. The CDR3 DNA reads as TGTGCCAGCAGTCTCCACCAGAATCAGCCCCAGCATTTT.